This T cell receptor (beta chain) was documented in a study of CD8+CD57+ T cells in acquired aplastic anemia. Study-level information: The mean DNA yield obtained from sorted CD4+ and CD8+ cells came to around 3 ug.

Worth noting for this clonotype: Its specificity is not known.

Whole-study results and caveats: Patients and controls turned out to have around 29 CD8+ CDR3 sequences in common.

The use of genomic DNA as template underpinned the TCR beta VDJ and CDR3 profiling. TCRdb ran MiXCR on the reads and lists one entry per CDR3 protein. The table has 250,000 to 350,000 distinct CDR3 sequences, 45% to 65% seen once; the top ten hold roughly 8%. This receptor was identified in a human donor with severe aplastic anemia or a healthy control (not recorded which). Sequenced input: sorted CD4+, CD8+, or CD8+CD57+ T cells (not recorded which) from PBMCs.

The CDR3 nucleotides read TGTGCCAGCAGCTTAACCTTGGCCAGGGGTAATGAAAAACTGTTTTTT. Protein sequence: CASSLTLARGNEKLFF. The gene calls are TRBV5-7 and TRBJ1-4; possibly TRBD1 for D (6 bases). TRBV5-7 carries the ORF label, with uncertain function. Trimming removed 2 bases at V and 4 bases at J, with 15 bases between. This CDR3 comprises 16 residues.